This entry concerns a single T cell receptor (beta chain). TCR beta sequencing covered blood CD8+ and CD4+ T cells. Healthy donors served as the controls. They were matched for age and sex. This record comes from a study of CD8 T cells in Susac syndrome. RNA, at about 0.5 to 1 ug, was reverse transcribed with random hexamers. The CDR3 of TCR beta was amplified by immunoSEQ multiplex PCR across 54 Vbeta and 13 Jbeta. TCRdb redid the calling of the immunoSEQ multiplex PCR reads with MiXCR, one entry per CDR3 protein. The sample includes about 200,000 distinct CDR3 sequences, over 85% of them seen just once. The TCR sequence derives from a human donor in good health. Specimen: CD4+ T cells from PBMCs.

DNA for the CDR3: TGTGCCAGCAGCAAAAATCCCCTAGCGGGGTACGAGCAGTACTTC. Protein: CASSKNPLAGYEQYF. The chain employs TRBV7-2 and TRBJ2-7; TRBD2 aligns across 9 bases. V gave up 5 bases and J gave up 4 bases; unmatched junction bases: 9. This CDR3 region has 15 residues. Germline loops: CDR1 SGHTA, CDR2 FQGNSA.